This record covers a single TCR beta chain. These data are taken from a study of blood T cell repertoires in COVID-19. Study-wide context: Samples representing acute and convalescent COVID-19 were sourced from the United States, Italy and Spain. In each case, the material was cDNA or gDNA derived from T cells, B-cell-depleted T cells, or PBMCs.

Methods used by the authors: Scientists estimated how many nucleated cells there were by amplifying reference gene primers. Some clones are missing from TCRdb's copy, which holds only in-frame ones; the method was immunoSEQ multiplex PCR. V, J and clone size derive from that table, while D and trimming were established from the DNA sequence. The table includes about 76,000 clones, approximately 86% detected once. Per germline, CDR1 MNHEY and CDR2 SVGAGI. The CDR3 loop spans 13 amino acids. The ends were cut back, 8 bases at V and 7 bases at J, with 15 bases in the middle. The material sequenced was peripheral blood. The TCR sequence derives from a human donor in a cohort sampled during active COVID-19. The chain joins TRBV6-5 to TRBJ1-5, with D possibly matching TRBD1 (5 bases). The CDR3 DNA sequence: TGTGCCAGCCTTACCGAACAGGAGCAGCCCCAGCATTTT. Its translation is CASLTEQEQPQHF.